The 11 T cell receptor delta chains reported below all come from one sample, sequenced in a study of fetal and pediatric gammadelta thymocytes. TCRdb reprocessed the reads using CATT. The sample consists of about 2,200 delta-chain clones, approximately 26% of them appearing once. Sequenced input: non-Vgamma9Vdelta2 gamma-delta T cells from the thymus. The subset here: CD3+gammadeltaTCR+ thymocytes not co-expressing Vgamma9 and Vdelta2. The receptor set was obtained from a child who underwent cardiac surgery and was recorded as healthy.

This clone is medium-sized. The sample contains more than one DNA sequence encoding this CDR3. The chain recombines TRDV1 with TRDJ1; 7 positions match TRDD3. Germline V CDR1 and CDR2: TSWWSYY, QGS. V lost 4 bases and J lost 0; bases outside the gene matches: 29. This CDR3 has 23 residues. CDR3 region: CALGGTCGSPPDTGPYYTDKLIF. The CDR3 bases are TGTGCTCTTGGGGGAACGTGTGGATCGCCTCCGGATACGGGCCCGTACTACACCGATAAACTCATCTTT.

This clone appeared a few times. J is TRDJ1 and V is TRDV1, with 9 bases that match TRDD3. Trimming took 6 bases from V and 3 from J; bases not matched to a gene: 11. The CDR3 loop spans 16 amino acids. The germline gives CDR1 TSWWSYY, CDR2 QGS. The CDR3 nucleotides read TGTGCTCTTGGTGATGGGGGGATACCGTTTTCCGATAAACTCATCTTT. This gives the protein CALGDGGIPFSDKLIF.

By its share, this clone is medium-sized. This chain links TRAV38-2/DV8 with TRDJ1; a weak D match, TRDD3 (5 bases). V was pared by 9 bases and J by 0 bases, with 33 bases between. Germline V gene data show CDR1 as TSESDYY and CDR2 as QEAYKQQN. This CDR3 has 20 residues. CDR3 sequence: CAFMKHITRSGGPHTDKLIF. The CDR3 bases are TGTGCTTTCATGAAGCATATTACCCGTTCAGGGGGGCCGCACACCGATAAACTCATCTTT.

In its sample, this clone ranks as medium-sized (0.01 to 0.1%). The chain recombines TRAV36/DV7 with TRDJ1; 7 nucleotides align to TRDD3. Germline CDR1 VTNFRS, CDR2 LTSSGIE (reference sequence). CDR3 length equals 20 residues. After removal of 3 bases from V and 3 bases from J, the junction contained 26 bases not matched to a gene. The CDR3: CAVASRGKSGGDGGSDKLIF. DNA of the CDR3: TGTGCTGTGGCGTCCCGGGGGAAATCTGGGGGCGACGGTGGGTCCGATAAACTCATCTTT.

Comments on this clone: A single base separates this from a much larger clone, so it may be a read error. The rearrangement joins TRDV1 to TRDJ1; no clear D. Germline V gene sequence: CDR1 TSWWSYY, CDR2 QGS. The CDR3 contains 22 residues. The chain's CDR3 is CALGELPRLTEYSRIYTGKLIF. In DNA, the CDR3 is TGTGCTCTTGGGGAACTCCCTAGGCTGACTGAATATTCGCGGATTTACACCGGTAAACTCATCTTT.

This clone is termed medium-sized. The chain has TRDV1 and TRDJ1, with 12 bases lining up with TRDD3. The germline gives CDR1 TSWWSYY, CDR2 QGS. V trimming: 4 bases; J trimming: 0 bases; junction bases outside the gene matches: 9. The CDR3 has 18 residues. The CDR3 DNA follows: TGTGCTCTTGGGGGAGTCTGGGGGATACGGGCCGACACCGATAAACTCATCTTT. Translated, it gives CALGGVWGIRADTDKLIF.

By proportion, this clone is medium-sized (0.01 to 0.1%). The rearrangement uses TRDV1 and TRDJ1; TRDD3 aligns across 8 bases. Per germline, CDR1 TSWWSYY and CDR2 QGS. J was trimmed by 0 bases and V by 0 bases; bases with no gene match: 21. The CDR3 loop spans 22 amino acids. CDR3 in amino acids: CALGELKRGSVWGTKYTDKLIF. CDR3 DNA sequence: TGTGCTCTTGGGGAACTGAAGCGAGGAAGTGTCTGGGGGACTAAGTACACCGATAAACTCATCTTT.

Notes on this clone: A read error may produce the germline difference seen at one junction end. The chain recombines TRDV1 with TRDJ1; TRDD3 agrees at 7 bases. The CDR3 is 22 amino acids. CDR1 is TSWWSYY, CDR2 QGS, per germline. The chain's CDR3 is CAFGDFGGPRWRTGEYTDKLIF. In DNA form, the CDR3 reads TGTGCTTTTGGGGACTTCGGGGGACCCCGGTGGCGTACTGGGGAGTACACCGATAAACTCATCTTT.

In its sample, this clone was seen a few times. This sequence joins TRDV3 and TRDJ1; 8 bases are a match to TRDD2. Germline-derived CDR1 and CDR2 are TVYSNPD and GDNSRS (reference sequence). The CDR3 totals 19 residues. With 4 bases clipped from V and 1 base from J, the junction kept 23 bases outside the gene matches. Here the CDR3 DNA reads TGTGCCTCCCTTCCTAAAACAGCCTGCGGCCCAACCCTCACCGATAAACTCATCTTT. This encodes CASLPKTACGPTLTDKLIF.

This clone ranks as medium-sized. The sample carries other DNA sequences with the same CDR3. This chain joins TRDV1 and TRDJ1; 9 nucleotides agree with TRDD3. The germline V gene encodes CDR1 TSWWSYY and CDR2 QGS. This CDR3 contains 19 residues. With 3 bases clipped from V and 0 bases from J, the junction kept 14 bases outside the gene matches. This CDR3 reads CALGEPYPDWGTHTDKLIF. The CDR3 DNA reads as TGTGCTCTTGGGGAGCCTTATCCAGACTGGGGGACACACACCGATAAACTCATCTTT.

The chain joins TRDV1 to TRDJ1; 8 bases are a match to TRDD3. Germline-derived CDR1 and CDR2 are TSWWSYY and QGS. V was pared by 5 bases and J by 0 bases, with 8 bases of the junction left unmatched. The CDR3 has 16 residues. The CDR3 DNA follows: TGTGCTCTTGGGCCTAGGGGGATAGAGTACACCGATAAACTCATCTTT. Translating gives CALGPRGIEYTDKLIF.